This T cell receptor (beta chain) originates from a study of persistence of HIV-infected CD4 T cells. General observations from the study: Degenerate expanded CDR3beta sequences were enriched among CMV- and Gag-responding cells.

With regard to this clone: Its antigen remains unknown.

Lysates of CMV-infected fibroblasts at 10 ug/mL stimulated these cells. Sorting of responding CD4+ T cells relied on upregulated CD40 ligand together with CD69. The immunoSEQ assay was version 4, run in survey mode. Template was genomic DNA at around 9.3 ng/uL, with up to about 1 ug used per sample. This table comes from immunoSEQ multiplex PCR, and its TCRdb copy is limited to in-frame clones, with some not included. This sample has approximately 5,300 clones, with about 61% found just once. This TCR came from an adult man with HIV who was CMV-seropositive. This sample comprised CD4+ T cells sorted from PBMCs after approximately 19-hour stimulation, obtained from a patient who received antiretroviral therapy.

The CDR3 sequence: CASTEGGGPSDTQYF. The CDR3 region has the DNA TGTGCCAGCACCGAAGGGGGGGGGCCCTCAGATACGCAGTATTTT. The gene calls are TRBV5-6 and TRBJ2-3; TRBD2 might be the D (7 bases). There are 15 residues in the CDR3. From germline, CDR1 is SGHDT and CDR2 YYEEEE. V shed 6 bases and J shed 4 bases, with 18 bases lying between them.